Below, 4 T cell receptor beta chains from the same sample are listed, as sequenced in a study of blood T cells in healthy people across ages. A sample-barcoded 5' primer and a J-beta primer mix were used in a second PCR of about 7 to 11 cycles. From the 5' RACE reads, TCRdb called clonotypes with MiXCR, one entry per CDR3 protein. The data show roughly 1.5 million distinct CDR3 sequences, approximately 39% seen once. Sequencing was carried out using blood. These receptors were obtained from a woman aged 18 to 35 in good health.

In this sample, this clonotype turned up once. V is TRBV6-1 and J is TRBJ2-1; 9 positions match TRBD2. V dropped 6 bases and J dropped 0; count of bases not matched to a gene: 9. The germline CDR1 and CDR2 sequences are MNHNS and SASEGT. CDR3 length equals 17 residues. The CDR3 DNA sequence: TGTGCCAGCAGGACAGGACTAGCGCAGAGCTCCTACAATGAGCAGTTCTTC. Its translation: CASRTGLAQSSYNEQFF.

The chain employs TRBV27 and TRBJ1-2; D call uncertain. Germline loops: CDR1 MNHEY, CDR2 SMNVEV (reference sequence). The CDR3 covers 13 residues. Trimming took off 0 bases at V and 6 bases at J, with 8 bases between the two ends. CDR3 DNA: TGTGCCAGCAGTTTATCGGTGACGGATGGCTACACCTTC. Its protein product is CASSLSVTDGYTF.

The chain recombines TRBV11-2 with TRBJ2-7; 12 bases agree with TRBD2. Germline V gene data show CDR1 as SGHAT and CDR2 as FQNNGV. V gave up 0 bases and J gave up 3 bases; unmatched junction bases: 6. The CDR3 extends over 17 amino acids. The CDR3 sequence is CASSLEPSGGASYEQYF. In DNA, the CDR3 is TGTGCCAGCAGCTTAGAACCTAGCGGGGGGGCAAGCTACGAGCAGTACTTC.

CDR3 protein: CASSSRTGNNEQYF. The DNA for the CDR3 is TGCGCCAGCAGCTCACGGACGGGGAACAATGAGCAGTACTTC. The V gene is TRBV5-1, the J gene TRBJ2-5, with D tentatively TRBD2 (5 bases). Looked up from germline, CDR1 is SGHRS and CDR2 is YFSETQ. The CDR3 spans 14 residues. The V and J ends lost 3 bases and 11 bases respectively, with 20 bases between them. Full variable domain (outside the CDR3, taken from reference TRBV5-1 and TRBJ2-5): KAGVTQTPRYLIKTRGQQVTLSCSPISGHRSVSWYQQTPGQGLQFLFEYFSETQRNKGNFPGRFSGRQFSNSRSEMNVSTLELGDSALYLCASSSRTGNNEQYFGPGTRLLVL.